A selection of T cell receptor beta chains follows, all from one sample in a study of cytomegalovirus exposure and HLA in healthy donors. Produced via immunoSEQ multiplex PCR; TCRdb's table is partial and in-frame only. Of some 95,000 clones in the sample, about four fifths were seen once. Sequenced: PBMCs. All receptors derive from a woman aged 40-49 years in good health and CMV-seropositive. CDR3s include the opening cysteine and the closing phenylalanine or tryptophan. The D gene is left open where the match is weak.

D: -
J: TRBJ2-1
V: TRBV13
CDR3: CASSLGSPSYNEQFF
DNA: TGTGCCAGCAGCTTAGGATCTCCCTCCTACAATGAGCAGTTCTTC

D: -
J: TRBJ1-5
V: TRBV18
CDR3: CASSGGGNQPQHF
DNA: TGTGCCAGCTCAGGAGGCGGCAATCAGCCCCAGCATTTT

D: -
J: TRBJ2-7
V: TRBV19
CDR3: CASTQGYEQYF
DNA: TGTGCCAGCACACAGGGATACGAGCAGTACTTC

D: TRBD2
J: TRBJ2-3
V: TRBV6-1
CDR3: CASSRDYHSTDTQYF
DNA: TGTGCCAGCAGTCGGGACTACCATAGCACAGATACGCAGTATTTT

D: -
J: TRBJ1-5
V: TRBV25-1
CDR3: CASSDIQGSQPQHF
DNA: TGTGCCAGCAGTGACATACAGGGAAGTCAGCCCCAGCATTTT

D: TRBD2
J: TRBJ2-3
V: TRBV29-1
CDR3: CSVEDSTSGADTQYF
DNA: TGCAGCGTTGAAGATTCGACTAGCGGGGCAGATACGCAGTATTTT

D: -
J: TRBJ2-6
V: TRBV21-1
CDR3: CASSKGPDRAGANVLTF
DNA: TGTGCCAGCAGCAAAGGTCCCGACAGGGCTGGGGCCAACGTCCTGACTTTC

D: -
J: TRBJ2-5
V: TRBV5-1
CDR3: CASSALQGQAETQYF
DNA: TGCGCCAGCAGCGCCCTACAGGGCCAGGCGGAGACCCAGTACTTC

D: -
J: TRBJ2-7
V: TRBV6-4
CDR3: CASSDGGLKDSYEQYF
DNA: TGTGCCAGCAGTGACGGGGGACTGAAAGACTCCTACGAGCAGTACTTC

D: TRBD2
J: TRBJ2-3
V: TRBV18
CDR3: CASSSGLAGTTDTQYF
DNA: TGTGCCAGCTCTTCGGGACTAGCGGGAACCACAGATACGCAGTATTTT

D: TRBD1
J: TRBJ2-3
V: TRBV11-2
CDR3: CASSPRTGLGDTQYF
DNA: TGTGCCAGCAGCCCGAGGACAGGGCTGGGAGATACGCAGTATTTT

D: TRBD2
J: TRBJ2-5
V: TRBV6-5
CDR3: CASSYREGRTQYF
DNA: TGTGCCAGCAGTTACCGGGAGGGGAGAACCCAGTACTTC

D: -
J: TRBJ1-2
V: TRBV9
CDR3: CASSGPSGSGGYTF
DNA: TGTGCCAGCAGCGGCCCTTCAGGGTCGGGTGGCTACACCTTC